The TCR beta chain described here comes from a study of blood T cell repertoires in COVID-19. About the study: Italy, Spain and the United States were the sources of the convalescent and acute COVID-19 samples.

Assay: immunoSEQ multiplex PCR; the TCRdb copy retains only in-frame clones and omits some. The sample has more than 110,000 clones; approximately 84% are singletons. Participants had their cohort set by participant-reported clinical history. This CDR3 comprises 15 residues. CDR1 is MGHDK and CDR2 is SYGVNS in the germline V gene. Trimming cost V 3 bases and J 2 bases; bases outside gene matches: 6. This clone occurred once. Sequenced material: PBMCs or T cells enriched from blood (not recorded which). The sequence was collected from a man between 40 and 49 years old with acute COVID-19. The chain employs TRBV25-1 and TRBJ2-7; 8 bases fit TRBD1. The CDR3 nucleotides read TGTGCCAGCAGTGATGGACAGGGTTTGCCCTACGAGCAGTACTTC. This codes for CASSDGQGLPYEQYF.